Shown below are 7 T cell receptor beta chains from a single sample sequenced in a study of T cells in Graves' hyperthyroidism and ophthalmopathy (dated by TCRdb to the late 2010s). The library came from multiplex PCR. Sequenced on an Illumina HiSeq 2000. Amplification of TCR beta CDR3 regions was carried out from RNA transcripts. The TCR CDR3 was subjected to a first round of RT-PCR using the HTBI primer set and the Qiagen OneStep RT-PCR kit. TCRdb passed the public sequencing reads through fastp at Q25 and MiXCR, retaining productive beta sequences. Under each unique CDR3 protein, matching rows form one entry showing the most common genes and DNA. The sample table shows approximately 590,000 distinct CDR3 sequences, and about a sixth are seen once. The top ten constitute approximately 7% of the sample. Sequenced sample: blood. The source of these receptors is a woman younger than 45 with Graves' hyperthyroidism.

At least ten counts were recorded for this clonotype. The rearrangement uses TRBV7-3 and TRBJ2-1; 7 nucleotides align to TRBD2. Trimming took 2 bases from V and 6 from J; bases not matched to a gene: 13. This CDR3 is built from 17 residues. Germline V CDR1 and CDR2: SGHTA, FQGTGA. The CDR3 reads CASSLGVQSGTFNEQFF. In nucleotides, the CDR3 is TGTGCCAGCAGCTTAGGAGTACAGAGCGGGACTTTCAATGAGCAGTTCTTC.

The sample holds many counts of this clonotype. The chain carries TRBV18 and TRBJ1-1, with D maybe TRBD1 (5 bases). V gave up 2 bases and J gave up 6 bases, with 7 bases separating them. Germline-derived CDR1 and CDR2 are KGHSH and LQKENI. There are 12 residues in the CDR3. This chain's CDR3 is CASSPGASEAFF. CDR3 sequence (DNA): TGTGCCAGCTCACCAGGGGCGTCTGAAGCTTTCTTT.

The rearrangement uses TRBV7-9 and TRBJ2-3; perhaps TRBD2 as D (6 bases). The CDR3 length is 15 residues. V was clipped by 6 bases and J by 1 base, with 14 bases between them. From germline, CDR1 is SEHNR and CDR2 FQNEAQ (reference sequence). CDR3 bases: TGTGCCAGCAGGCCCCGGGAGCGGGGCACAGATACGCAGTATTTT. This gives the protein CASRPRERGTDTQYF. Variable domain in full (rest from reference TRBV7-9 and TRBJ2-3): DTGVSQNPRHKITKRGQNVTFRCDPISEHNRLYWYRQTLGQGPEFLTYFQNEAQLEKSRLLSDRFSAERPKGSFSTLEIQRTEQGDSAMYLCASRPRERGTDTQYFGPGTRLTVL.

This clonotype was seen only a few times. CDR3 coding DNA: TGTGCCAGCAGCTTGGCCGTCGAGCAAATCACAGATACGCAGTATTTT. Translated, it gives CASSLAVEQITDTQYF. V gene TRBV5-5 combines with J gene TRBJ2-3; D is uncertain. There are 16 residues in the CDR3. From germline, CDR1 is SGHKS and CDR2 YYEKEE (reference sequence). The V end was cut by 0 bases, the J end by 2 bases, with 13 bases between.

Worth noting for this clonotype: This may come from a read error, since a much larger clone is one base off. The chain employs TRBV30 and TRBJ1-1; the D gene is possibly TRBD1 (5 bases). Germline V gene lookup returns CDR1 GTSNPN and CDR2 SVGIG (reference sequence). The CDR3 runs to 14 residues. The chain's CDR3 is CAWKRGAGNAEAFF. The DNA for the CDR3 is TGTGCCTGGAAGAGAGGGGCAGGGAACGCTGAAGCTTTCTTT.

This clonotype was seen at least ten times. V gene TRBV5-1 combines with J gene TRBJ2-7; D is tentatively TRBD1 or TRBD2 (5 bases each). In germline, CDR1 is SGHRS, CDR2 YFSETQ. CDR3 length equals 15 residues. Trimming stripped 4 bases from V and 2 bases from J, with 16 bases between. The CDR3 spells CASSPTGTDAYEQYF. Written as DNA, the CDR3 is TGCGCCAGCAGCCCTACCGGGACGGACGCCTACGAGCAGTACTTC.

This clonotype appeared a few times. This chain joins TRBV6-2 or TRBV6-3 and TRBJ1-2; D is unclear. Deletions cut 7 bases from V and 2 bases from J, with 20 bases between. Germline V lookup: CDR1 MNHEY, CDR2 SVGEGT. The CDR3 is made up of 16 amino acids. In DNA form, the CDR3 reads TGTGCCAGCACCCAAGGACCTAGGGCTGAAAACTATGGCTACACCTTC. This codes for CASTQGPRAENYGYTF.